The rows below give T cell receptor beta chains drawn from one sample of a study of T cells in localized non-small cell lung cancer. Profiled with immunoSEQ multiplex PCR; TCRdb holds only in-frame clones, not every one. The sample carries around 4,100 clones, about 30% recorded once. Sequenced here: lung tumor tissue, sampled before any cancer treatment. The receptors stem from a man aged 40-75 years with stage II lung adenocarcinoma. Both conserved end residues are part of each CDR3. A D gene is named only where the DNA matches it firmly. Some rows mark clone size as missing; the rest say once, few, many or name a class of expanded clone.

J: TRBJ1-1
D: NA
V: TRBV25-1
size: NA
DNA: TGTGCCAGCAGTGGAACTTACAGGGTAGGAGCTTTCTTT
CDR3: CASSGTYRVGAFF

J: TRBJ1-2
D: TRBD1
V: TRBV19
size: medium-sized
DNA: TGTGCCAGTAGTATAGGACAGGGCCCTGGCTACACCTTC
CDR3: CASSIGQGPGYTF

J: TRBJ1-1
D: TRBD1
V: TRBV30
size: few
DNA: TGTGCCCGGTCGACAGGGGAACTGAACACTGAAGCTTTCTTT
CDR3: CARSTGELNTEAFF

J: TRBJ1-1
D: TRBD1
V: TRBV11-3
size: NA
DNA: TGTGCCAGCAGTTTCTCGACAGGGATGAACACTGAAGCTTTCTTT
CDR3: CASSFSTGMNTEAFF

J: TRBJ2-1
D: TRBD2
V: TRBV5-1
size: NA
DNA: TGCGCCAGCAGCTCTATGGGACTAGCGGCCTACAATGAGCAGTTCTTC
CDR3: CASSSMGLAAYNEQFF

J: TRBJ1-1
D: NA
V: TRBV9
size: medium-sized
DNA: TGTGCCAGCAGCGTAGGTCAGGGTATGGGGAACACTGAAGCTTTCTTT
CDR3: CASSVGQGMGNTEAFF

J: TRBJ1-3
D: NA
V: TRBV19
size: NA
DNA: TGTGCCAGTACGGACAACTCTGGAAACACCATATATTTT
CDR3: CASTDNSGNTIYF

J: TRBJ2-3
D: NA
V: TRBV11-1
size: NA
DNA: TGTGCCAGCAGCTTAGGGGACTCCCCCACAGATACGCAGTATTTT
CDR3: CASSLGDSPTDTQYF

J: TRBJ1-5
D: NA
V: TRBV30
size: NA
DNA: TGTGCCTCGGGGAGAGATAGCAATCAGCCCCAGCATTTT
CDR3: CASGRDSNQPQHF

J: TRBJ1-6
D: NA
V: TRBV11-3
size: medium-sized
DNA: TGTGCCAGCAGTACGGGACGGCCCTATAATTCACCCCTCCACTTT
CDR3: CASSTGRPYNSPLHF

J: TRBJ1-4
D: NA
V: TRBV2
size: NA
DNA: TGTGCCAGCAGGGGGCTTTCAACTAATGAAAAACTGTTTTTT
CDR3: CASRGLSTNEKLFF

J: TRBJ1-5
D: NA
V: TRBV19
size: NA
DNA: TGTGCCAGTAGTATAGAGGGACCACTTGCGCCCCAGCATTTT
CDR3: CASSIEGPLAPQHF

J: TRBJ2-2
D: NA
V: TRBV19
size: NA
DNA: TGTGCCAGTAGTATAAGATTAGGGCAGGGAAACACCGGGGAGCTGTTTTTT
CDR3: CASSIRLGQGNTGELFF

J: TRBJ2-3
D: TRBD2
V: TRBV7-6
size: few
DNA: TGTGCCAGCAGCTTAGACGGAGCGGGGGCCCTCACGGATACGCAGTATTTT
CDR3: CASSLDGAGALTDTQYF

J: TRBJ2-4
D: NA
V: TRBV5-1
size: few
DNA: TGCGCCAGCTCAGGAGGCAGGGAGGTGGACATTCAGTACTTC
CDR3: CASSGGREVDIQYF

J: TRBJ2-3
D: TRBD2
V: TRBV25-1
size: NA
DNA: TGTGCCAGCACCGACATGGGAGCGGGGGAGACAGATACGCAGTATTTT
CDR3: CASTDMGAGETDTQYF

J: TRBJ1-1
D: NA
V: TRBV5-1
size: few
DNA: TGCGCCAGCAGCCGAACAGGGCTTGGGACTGAAGCTTTCTTT
CDR3: CASSRTGLGTEAFF

J: TRBJ1-5
D: NA
V: TRBV18
size: NA
DNA: TGTGCCAGCTCACAGGGGCTCGGCAATCAGCCCCAGCATTTT
CDR3: CASSQGLGNQPQHF

J: TRBJ2-2
D: NA
V: TRBV5-1
size: NA
DNA: TGCGCCAGCAGCTCGTTAATCTTCACCGGGGAGCTGTTTTTT
CDR3: CASSSLIFTGELFF

J: TRBJ1-6
D: TRBD1
V: TRBV6-8
size: few
DNA: TGTGCCAGCTATAGACAGGGGCCAAATTCACCCCTCCACTTT
CDR3: CASYRQGPNSPLHF

J: TRBJ1-2
D: NA
V: TRBV2
size: medium-sized
DNA: TGTGCCAGCAGTTGGGACTTAGCTAACTATGGCTACACCTTC
CDR3: CASSWDLANYGYTF

J: TRBJ1-1
D: TRBD1
V: TRBV11-3
size: few
DNA: TGTGCCAGCAGCTTACGGGACAGGGCCGGAAACACTGAAGCTTTCTTT
CDR3: CASSLRDRAGNTEAFF

J: TRBJ1-1
D: TRBD1
V: TRBV15
size: few
DNA: TGTGCCACCAGCAGAGGGACAGGGGGATGGACTGAAGCTTTCTTT
CDR3: CATSRGTGGWTEAFF

J: TRBJ1-1
D: NA
V: TRBV9
size: NA
DNA: TGTGCCAGCAGCGTATACGGAAACACTGAAGCTTTCTTT
CDR3: CASSVYGNTEAFF

J: TRBJ2-7
D: NA
V: TRBV29-1
size: NA
DNA: TGCAGCGTATTAGGGGACATAAACTACGAGCAGTACTTC
CDR3: CSVLGDINYEQYF

J: TRBJ1-1
D: NA
V: TRBV29-1
size: few
DNA: TGCAGCGTTGAAATTGGAGGGGGCACTGAAGCTTTCTTT
CDR3: CSVEIGGGTEAFF

J: TRBJ2-1
D: NA
V: TRBV10-3
size: NA
DNA: TGTGCCATCAGTGAGTCAGGGGGGGGGCTTAACAATGAGCAGTTCTTC
CDR3: CAISESGGGLNNEQFF

J: TRBJ1-1
D: NA
V: TRBV14
size: NA
DNA: TGTGCCAGCAGCCAAGATACGAGACAGCCAGGCCGAATCATGAACACTGAAGCTTTCTTT
CDR3: CASSQDTRQPGRIMNTEAFF

J: TRBJ1-3
D: NA
V: TRBV5-1
size: NA
DNA: TGCGCCAGCAGCTTGGGTTCCGGGGCTGGAAACACCATATATTTT
CDR3: CASSLGSGAGNTIYF

J: TRBJ1-4
D: TRBD1
V: TRBV11-3
size: medium-sized
DNA: TGTGCCAGCAGCTTCGTCTCGGGACAGGGAAATGAAAAACTGTTTTTT
CDR3: CASSFVSGQGNEKLFF

J: TRBJ2-7
D: NA
V: TRBV7-5
size: few
DNA: TGTGCCAGCAGCTTAACAGGGGGAATGCTCGAGCAGTACTTC
CDR3: CASSLTGGMLEQYF

J: TRBJ2-5
D: TRBD1
V: TRBV30
size: few
DNA: TGTGCTTGGAGAAGGGCAGGGGGCGCGGAGACCCAGTACTTC
CDR3: CAWRRAGGAETQYF

J: TRBJ1-2
D: TRBD1
V: TRBV28
size: few
DNA: TGTGCCAGCAGGACAGGGGACTATGGCTACACCTTC
CDR3: CASRTGDYGYTF

J: TRBJ2-2
D: NA
V: TRBV11-3
size: medium-sized
DNA: TGTGCCAGCAGCTTGGATCCGGACCCAAGTTCCGGGGAGCTGTTTTTT
CDR3: CASSLDPDPSSGELFF

J: TRBJ2-5
D: TRBD2
V: TRBV11-3
size: many
DNA: TGTGCCAGCAGCATAACTAGCGGGGGGCTCCAAGAGACCCAGTACTTC
CDR3: CASSITSGGLQETQYF

J: TRBJ1-5
D: NA
V: TRBV19
size: medium-sized
DNA: TGTGCCAGTAGTATAGATGGACAGAGCAATCAGCCCCAGCATTTT
CDR3: CASSIDGQSNQPQHF

J: TRBJ1-3
D: NA
V: TRBV9
size: NA
DNA: TGTGCCAGCAGTTCAGGCTTCTCTGGAAACACCATATATTTT
CDR3: CASSSGFSGNTIYF

J: TRBJ2-2
D: NA
V: TRBV9
size: few
DNA: TGTGCCAGCGGAACAGCATCCGGCACCGGGGAGCTGTTTTTT
CDR3: CASGTASGTGELFF

J: TRBJ1-1
D: NA
V: TRBV11-3
size: few
DNA: TGTGCCAGCAGCTCGCGAAGGTGGAACACTGAAGCTTTCTTT
CDR3: CASSSRRWNTEAFF

J: TRBJ1-2
D: NA
V: TRBV9
size: medium-sized
DNA: TGTGCCAGCAGCAGTGGGGCAGCCACTCCTCTAAACTATGGCTACACCTTC
CDR3: CASSSGAATPLNYGYTF

J: TRBJ2-7
D: NA
V: TRBV14
size: NA
DNA: TGTGCCAGCAGCCAAGCTCCCGGAGGGTCCTACGAGCAGTACTTC
CDR3: CASSQAPGGSYEQYF

J: TRBJ2-2
D: NA
V: TRBV9
size: few
DNA: TGTGCCAGCAGTTTGTCCGGGGCCACCGGGGAGCTGTTTTTT
CDR3: CASSLSGATGELFF

J: TRBJ2-5
D: NA
V: TRBV11-3
size: many
DNA: TGTGCCAGCAGCATACCCGGAGGACAGCAAGAGACCCAGTACTTC
CDR3: CASSIPGGQQETQYF